The clone carrying this T cell receptor (beta chain) was seen many times. The sample comes from a study of metastatic and nonmetastatic thyroid tumors. TCRdb ran MiXCR on the PCR reads. The sample lists tens of thousands of clones, 20% seen once, with around 4.6% in the top ten. None of the patients had undergone any treatment ahead of thyroid surgery. V lost 11 bases and J 3 bases, leaving 16 bases between the germline ends. The CDR3 has 13 amino acids. Per germline, CDR1 ENHRY and CDR2 SYGVKD. This sequence originates from a female donor with papillary thyroid cancer or a benign thyroid nodule (not recorded which). Some clones in this sample may be carry-over from other donors' samples. The sample consisted of adjacent normal tissue. The chain recombines TRBV10-3 with TRBJ2-5; D perhaps matches TRBD2 (6 bases). The CDR3 DNA follows: TGTGCCGCATCGGGAGCAAGTAAAGAGACCCAGTACTTC. Its translation: CAASGASKETQYF.